This TCR beta chain was found in a study of early T cells in non-severe SARS-CoV-2 infection. Study at large: Sequencing used unsorted whole-blood bulk RNA, so chains lack pairing.

Researchers tagged individual cDNA molecules with unique molecular identifiers. TCRdb independently ran MiXCR on the 5' RACE reads; one entry per CDR3 protein. In the table there are tens of thousands of distinct CDR3 sequences, 5% of which are singletons. This clonotype came up a few times. The sequenced sample was whole blood, obtained at baseline. This receptor was obtained from an adult who was a healthcare worker with PCR-confirmed SARS-CoV-2 infection or an uninfected control (not recorded which).

DNA of the CDR3: TGCAGTGCTTCACAGGGATCTGGCTATGGCTACACCTTC. Translation gives CSASQGSGYGYTF. The V gene is TRBV20-1, the J gene TRBJ1-2; D may be TRBD1 (6 bases). The V gene lost 5 bases and the J gene lost 4 bases, with 14 bases spanning the gap. This CDR3 is built from 13 residues. Germline V gives CDR1 DFQATT, CDR2 SNEGSKA (reference sequence).